This TCR beta chain was identified during a study of blood T cell repertoires in COVID-19. Study as a whole: PBMCs, B-cell-depleted T cells, or T cells provided the cDNA or gDNA that made up the material.

Per the study methods: Reference gene primer amplification yielded estimated nucleated cell counts. TCRdb's copy holds only in-frame clones and misses some; the assay was immunoSEQ multiplex PCR. The D gene and trimming were derived from the DNA, and the V and J assignments and clone size from that table. The table includes approximately 350,000 clones, more than 70% detected once. The CDR3 contains 16 residues. Germline assignment: CDR1 SGDLS and CDR2 YYNGEE. Between the trimmed V and J ends, which lost 2 bases and 4 bases, there was a span of 16 bases. Source material: peripheral blood. The receptor was isolated from a man aged 35 to 55 with acute or convalescent COVID-19. V usage is TRBV9 and J usage is TRBJ2-1, with D perhaps matching TRBD2 (6 bases). As DNA, the CDR3 is TGTGCCAGCAGCGTGGGCGGGGCAGGTGGGTACAATGAGCAGTTCTTC. This encodes CASSVGGAGGYNEQFF.